The table lists the clone carrying this TCR beta chain with a count of one. As yet, its antigen is unknown. This record belongs to a study of graft-versus-host responses after intestinal transplantation. Across the whole study: All recipients were transplanted with multivisceral, liver-intestinal, or isolated intestinal grafts. Among the recipients, all got anti-thymocyte globulin induction and then tacrolimus and steroids for about 3 years.

This CDR3 contains 16 residues. V was pared by 5 bases and J by 6 bases, with 10 bases of the junction left unmatched. Germline CDR1 and CDR2: MDHEN and SYDVKM. The method was immunoSEQ multiplex PCR; TCRdb's version includes in-frame clones alone and lacks a portion of them. The sample has some 76,000 clones, over 75% seen once. Whole-study results and caveats: Early after transplant, HvG clones declined as circulating GvH clones peaked.

The sequences come from unstimulated CD8+ T cells sorted from spleen or lymph node cells, collected before transplant. This clonotype was sampled from a human donor who was the organ donor for an intestinal transplant. The chain links TRBV28 to TRBJ1-5, with TRBD1 identical over 10 bases. The CDR3 DNA sequence: TGTGCCAGCAGTGGCGGAGGGACAGGGGTGGTTCAGCCCCAGCATTTT. Amino acid sequence: CASSGGGTGVVQPQHF.